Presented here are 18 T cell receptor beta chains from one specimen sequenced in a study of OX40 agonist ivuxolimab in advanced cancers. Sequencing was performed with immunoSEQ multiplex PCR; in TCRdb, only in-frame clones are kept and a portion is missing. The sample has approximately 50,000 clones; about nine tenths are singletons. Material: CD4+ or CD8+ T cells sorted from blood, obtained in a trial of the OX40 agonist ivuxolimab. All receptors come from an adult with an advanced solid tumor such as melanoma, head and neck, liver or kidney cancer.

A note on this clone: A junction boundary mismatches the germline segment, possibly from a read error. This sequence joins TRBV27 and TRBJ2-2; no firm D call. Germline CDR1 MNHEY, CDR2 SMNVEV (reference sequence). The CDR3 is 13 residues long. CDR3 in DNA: TGTGCCAGCAGTTTATCGAACTCCGGGGAGCTGTTTTTT. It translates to CASSLSNSGELFF.

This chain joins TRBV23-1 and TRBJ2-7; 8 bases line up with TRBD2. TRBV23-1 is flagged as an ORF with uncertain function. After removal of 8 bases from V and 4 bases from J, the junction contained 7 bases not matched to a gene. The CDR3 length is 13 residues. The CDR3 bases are TGCGCCAGCCCGGGGGGGGCGGTGTACGAGCAGTACTTC. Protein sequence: CASPGGAVYEQYF.

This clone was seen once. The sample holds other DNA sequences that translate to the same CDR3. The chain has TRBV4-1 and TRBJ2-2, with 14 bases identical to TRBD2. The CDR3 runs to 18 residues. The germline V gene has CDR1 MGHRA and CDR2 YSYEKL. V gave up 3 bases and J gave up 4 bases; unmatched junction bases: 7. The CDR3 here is CASSQGGLAGVGTGELFF. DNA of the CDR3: TGCGCCAGCAGCCAGGGGGGACTAGCGGGAGTCGGCACCGGGGAGCTGTTTTTT.

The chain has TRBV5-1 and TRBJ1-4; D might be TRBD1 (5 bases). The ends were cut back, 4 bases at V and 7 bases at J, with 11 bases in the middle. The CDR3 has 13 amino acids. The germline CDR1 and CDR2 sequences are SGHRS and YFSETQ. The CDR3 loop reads CASSPGHAEKLFF. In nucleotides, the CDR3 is TGCGCCAGCAGCCCTGGACACGCTGAAAAACTGTTTTTT.

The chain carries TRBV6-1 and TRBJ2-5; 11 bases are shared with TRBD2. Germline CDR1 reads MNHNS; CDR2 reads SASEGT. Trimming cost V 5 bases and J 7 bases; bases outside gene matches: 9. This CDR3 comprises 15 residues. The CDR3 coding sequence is TGTGCCAGCAGTTCACTAGCGGGAGAGGGGGGGACCCAGTACTTC. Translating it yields CASSSLAGEGGTQYF.

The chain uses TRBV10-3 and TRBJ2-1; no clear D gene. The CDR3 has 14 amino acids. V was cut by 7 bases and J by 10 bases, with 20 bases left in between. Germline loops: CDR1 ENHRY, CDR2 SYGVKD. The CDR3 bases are TGTGCCATCAAAAATTCCGGGCCCCTGGGGGAGCAGTTCTTC. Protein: CAIKNSGPLGEQFF.

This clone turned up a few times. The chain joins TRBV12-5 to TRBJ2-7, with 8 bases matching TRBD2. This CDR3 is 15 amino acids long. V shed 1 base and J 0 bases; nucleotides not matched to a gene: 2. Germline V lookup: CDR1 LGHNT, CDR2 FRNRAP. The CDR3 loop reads CASGLGGRISYEQYF. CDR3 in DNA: TGTGCTAGTGGTTTGGGCGGGAGGATCTCCTACGAGCAGTACTTC.

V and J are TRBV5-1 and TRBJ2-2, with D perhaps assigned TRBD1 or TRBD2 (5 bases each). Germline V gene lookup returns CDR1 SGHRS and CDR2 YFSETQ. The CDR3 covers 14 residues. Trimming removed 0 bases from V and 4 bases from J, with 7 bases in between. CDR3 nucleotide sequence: TGCGCCAGCAGCTTGGCAGGGACCACCGGGGAGCTGTTTTTT. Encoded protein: CASSLAGTTGELFF.

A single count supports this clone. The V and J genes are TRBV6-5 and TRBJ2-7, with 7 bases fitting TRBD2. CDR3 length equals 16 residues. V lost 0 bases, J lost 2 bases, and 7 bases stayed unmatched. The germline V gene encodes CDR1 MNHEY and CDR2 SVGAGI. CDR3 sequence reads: CASSYSLLAPTYEQYF. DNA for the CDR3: TGTGCCAGCAGTTACTCCCTACTAGCGCCTACCTACGAGCAGTACTTC.

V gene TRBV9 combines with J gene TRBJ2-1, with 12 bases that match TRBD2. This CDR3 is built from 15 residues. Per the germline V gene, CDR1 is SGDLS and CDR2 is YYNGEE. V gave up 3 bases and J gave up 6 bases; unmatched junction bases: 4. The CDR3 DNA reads TGTGCCAGCAGCGATCTAGCGGGAGGGCTCAATGAGCAGTTCTTC. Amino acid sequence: CASSDLAGGLNEQFF. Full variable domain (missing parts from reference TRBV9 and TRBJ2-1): DSGVTQTPKHLITATGQRVTLRCSPRSGDLSVYWYQQSLDQGLQFLIQYYNGEERAKGNILERFSAQQFPDLHSELNLSSLELGDSALYFCASSDLAGGLNEQFFGPGTRLTVL.

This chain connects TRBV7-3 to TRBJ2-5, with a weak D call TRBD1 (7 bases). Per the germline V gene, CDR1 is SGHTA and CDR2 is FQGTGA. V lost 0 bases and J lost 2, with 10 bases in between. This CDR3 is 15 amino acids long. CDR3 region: CASSLTRDRQETQYF. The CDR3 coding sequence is TGTGCCAGCAGCTTAACGCGGGACAGACAAGAGACCCAGTACTTC.

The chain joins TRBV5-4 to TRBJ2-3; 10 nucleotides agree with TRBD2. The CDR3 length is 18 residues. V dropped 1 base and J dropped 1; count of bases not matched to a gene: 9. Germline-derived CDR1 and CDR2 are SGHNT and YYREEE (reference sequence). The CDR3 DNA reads TGTGCCAGCAGCTTGAACCCCGGACTAGCGGAAGGCACAGATACGCAGTATTTT. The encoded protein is CASSLNPGLAEGTDTQYF.

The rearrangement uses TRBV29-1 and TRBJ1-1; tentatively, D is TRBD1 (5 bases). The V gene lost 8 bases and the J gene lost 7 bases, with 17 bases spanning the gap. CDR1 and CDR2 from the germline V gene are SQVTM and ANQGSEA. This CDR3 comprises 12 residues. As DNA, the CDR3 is TGCAGCCCACCTAAAAACAGGCTTGAAGCTTTCTTT. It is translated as CSPPKNRLEAFF.

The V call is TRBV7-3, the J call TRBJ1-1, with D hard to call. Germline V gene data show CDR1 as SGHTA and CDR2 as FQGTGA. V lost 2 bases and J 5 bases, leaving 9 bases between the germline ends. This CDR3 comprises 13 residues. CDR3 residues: CASSLHSETEAFF. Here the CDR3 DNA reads TGTGCCAGCAGCTTACATTCGGAAACTGAAGCTTTCTTT. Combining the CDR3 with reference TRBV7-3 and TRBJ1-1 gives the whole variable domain GAGVSQTPSNKVTEKGKYVELRCDPISGHTALYWYRQSLGQGPEFLIYFQGTGAADDSGLPNDRFFAVRPEGSVSTLKIQRTERGDSAVYLCASSLHSETEAFFGQGTRLTVV.

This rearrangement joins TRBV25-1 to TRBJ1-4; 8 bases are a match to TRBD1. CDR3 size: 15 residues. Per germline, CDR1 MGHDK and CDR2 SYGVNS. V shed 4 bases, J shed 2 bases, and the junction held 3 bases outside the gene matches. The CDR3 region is CASSGTGTTNEKLFF. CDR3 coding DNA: TGTGCCAGCAGTGGGACAGGGACCACTAATGAAAAACTGTTTTTT.

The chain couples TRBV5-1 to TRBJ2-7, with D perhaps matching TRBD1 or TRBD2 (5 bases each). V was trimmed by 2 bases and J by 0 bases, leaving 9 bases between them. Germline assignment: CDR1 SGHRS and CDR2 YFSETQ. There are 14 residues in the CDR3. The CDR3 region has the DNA TGCGCCAGCAGCTTCCAGGGAGTCTCCTACGAGCAGTACTTC. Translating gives CASSFQGVSYEQYF. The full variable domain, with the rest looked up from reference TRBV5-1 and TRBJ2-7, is KAGVTQTPRYLIKTRGQQVTLSCSPISGHRSVSWYQQTPGQGLQFLFEYFSETQRNKGNFPGRFSGRQFSNSRSEMNVSTLELGDSALYLCASSFQGVSYEQYFGPGTRLTVT.

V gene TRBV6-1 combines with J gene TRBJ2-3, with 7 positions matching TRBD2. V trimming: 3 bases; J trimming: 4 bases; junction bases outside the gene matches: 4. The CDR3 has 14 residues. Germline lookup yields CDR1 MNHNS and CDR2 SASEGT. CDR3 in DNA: TGTGCCAGCAGTGACGGGGGGAGGGCAGATACGCAGTATTTT. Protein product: CASSDGGRADTQYF.

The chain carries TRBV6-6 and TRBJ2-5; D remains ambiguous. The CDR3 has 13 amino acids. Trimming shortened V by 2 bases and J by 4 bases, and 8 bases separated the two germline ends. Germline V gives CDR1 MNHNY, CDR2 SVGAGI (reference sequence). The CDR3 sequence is CASSYARPETQYF. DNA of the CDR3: TGTGCCAGCAGTTACGCTCGCCCAGAGACCCAGTACTTC.